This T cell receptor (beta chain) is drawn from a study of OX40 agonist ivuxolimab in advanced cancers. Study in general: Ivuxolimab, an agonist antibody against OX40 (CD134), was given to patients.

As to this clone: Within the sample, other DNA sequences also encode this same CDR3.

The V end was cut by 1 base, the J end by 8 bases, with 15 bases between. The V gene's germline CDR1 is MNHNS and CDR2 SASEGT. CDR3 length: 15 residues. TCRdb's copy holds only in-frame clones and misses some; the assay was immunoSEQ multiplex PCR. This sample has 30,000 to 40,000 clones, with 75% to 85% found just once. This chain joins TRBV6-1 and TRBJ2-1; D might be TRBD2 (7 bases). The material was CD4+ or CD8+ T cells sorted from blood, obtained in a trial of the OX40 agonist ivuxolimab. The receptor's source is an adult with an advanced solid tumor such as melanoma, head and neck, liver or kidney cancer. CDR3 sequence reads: CASSEVGTGGDEQFF. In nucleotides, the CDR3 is TGTGCCAGCAGTGAAGTCGGGACGGGGGGCGATGAGCAGTTCTTC.